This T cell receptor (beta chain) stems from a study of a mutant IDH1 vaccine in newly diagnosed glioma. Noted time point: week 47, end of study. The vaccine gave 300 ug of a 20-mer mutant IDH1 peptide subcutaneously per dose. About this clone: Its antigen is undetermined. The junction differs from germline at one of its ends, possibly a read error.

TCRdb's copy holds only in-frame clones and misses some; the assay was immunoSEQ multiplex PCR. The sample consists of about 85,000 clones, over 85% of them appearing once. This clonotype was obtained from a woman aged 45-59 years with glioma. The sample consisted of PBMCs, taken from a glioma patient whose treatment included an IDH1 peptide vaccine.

The CDR3 sequence: CASSRPTDYSYTF. CDR3 coding DNA: TGTGCCAGCAGCCGACCGACGGACTATAGCTACACCTTC. The V call is TRBV27, the J call TRBJ1-2; D is unresolved. The CDR3 consists of 13 residues. Germline V gene lookup returns CDR1 MNHEY and CDR2 SMNVEV (reference sequence).